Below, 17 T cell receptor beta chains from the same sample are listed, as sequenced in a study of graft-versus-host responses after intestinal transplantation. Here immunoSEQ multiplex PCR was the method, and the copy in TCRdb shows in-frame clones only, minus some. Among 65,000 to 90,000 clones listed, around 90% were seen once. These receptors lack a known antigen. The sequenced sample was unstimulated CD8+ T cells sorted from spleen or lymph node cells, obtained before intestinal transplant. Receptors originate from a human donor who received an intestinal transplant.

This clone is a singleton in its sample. CDR3 residues: CASSPPGGTGSTYEQYF. Written as DNA, the CDR3 is TGCGCCAGCAGCCCTCCCGGGGGGACAGGGAGTACCTACGAGCAGTACTTC. The rearrangement links TRBV4-1 to TRBJ2-7, with TRBD1 identical over 9 bases. J lost 2 bases, V lost 4 bases, and 12 bases had no gene match. The CDR3 extends over 17 amino acids. Per the germline V gene, CDR1 is MGHRA and CDR2 is YSYEKL.

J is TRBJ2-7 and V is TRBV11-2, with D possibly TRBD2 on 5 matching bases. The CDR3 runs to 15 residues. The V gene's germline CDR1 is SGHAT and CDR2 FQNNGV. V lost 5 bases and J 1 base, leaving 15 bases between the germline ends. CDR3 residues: CASSPIPGGSYEQYF. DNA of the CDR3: TGTGCCAGCAGCCCGATTCCCGGAGGTTCCTACGAGCAGTACTTC.

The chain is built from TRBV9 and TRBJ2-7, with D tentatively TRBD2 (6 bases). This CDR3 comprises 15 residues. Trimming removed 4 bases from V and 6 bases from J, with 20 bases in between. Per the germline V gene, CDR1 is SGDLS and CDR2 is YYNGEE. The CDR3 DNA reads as TGTGCCAGCAGCCACCCTGGGGGAGGTTTCGGCGAGCAGTACTTC. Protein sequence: CASSHPGGGFGEQYF.

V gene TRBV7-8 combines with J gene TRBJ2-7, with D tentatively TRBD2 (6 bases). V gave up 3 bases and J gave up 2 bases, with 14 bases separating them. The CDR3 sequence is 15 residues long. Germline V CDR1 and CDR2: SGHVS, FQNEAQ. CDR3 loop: CASSFSGPMAYEQYF. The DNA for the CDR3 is TGTGCCAGCAGCTTTAGCGGCCCCATGGCCTACGAGCAGTACTTC.

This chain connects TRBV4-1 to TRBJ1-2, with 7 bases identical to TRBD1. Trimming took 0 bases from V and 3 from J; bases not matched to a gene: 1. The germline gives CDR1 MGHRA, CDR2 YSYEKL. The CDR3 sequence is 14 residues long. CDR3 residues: CASSQETGYYGYTF. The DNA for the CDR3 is TGCGCCAGCAGCCAAGAGACAGGGTACTATGGCTACACCTTC.

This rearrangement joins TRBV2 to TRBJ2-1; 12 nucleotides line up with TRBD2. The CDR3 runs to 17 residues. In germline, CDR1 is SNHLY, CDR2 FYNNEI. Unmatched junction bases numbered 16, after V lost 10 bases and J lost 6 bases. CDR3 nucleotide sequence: TGTGCCACCCTCAGGGGGCTAGCGGGAGGGCCGGGCAATGAGCAGTTCTTC. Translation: CATLRGLAGGPGNEQFF.

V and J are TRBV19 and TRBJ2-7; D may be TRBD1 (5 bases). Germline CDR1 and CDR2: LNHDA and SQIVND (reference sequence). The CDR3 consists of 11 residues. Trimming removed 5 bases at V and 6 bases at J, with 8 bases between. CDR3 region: CASSQGGEQYF. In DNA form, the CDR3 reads TGTGCCAGTAGTCAGGGTGGCGAGCAGTACTTC.

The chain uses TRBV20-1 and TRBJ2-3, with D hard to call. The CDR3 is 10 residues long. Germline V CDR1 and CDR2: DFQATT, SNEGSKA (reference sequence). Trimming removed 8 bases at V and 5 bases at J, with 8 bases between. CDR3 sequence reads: CSTAGDTQYF. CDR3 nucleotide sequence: TGCAGTACTGCCGGAGATACGCAGTATTTT.

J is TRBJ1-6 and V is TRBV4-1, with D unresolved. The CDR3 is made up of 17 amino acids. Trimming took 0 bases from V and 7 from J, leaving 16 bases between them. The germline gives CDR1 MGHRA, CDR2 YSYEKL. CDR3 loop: CASSQEFTEDQNSPLHF. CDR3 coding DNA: TGCGCCAGCAGCCAAGAGTTTACGGAGGATCAGAATTCACCCCTCCACTTT.

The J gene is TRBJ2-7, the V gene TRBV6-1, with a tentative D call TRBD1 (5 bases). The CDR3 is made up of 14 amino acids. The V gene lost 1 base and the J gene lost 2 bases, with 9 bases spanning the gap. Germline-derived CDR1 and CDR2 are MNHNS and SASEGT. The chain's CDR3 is CASSEDRSAYEQYF. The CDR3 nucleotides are TGTGCCAGCAGTGAAGACAGGTCGGCCTACGAGCAGTACTTC.

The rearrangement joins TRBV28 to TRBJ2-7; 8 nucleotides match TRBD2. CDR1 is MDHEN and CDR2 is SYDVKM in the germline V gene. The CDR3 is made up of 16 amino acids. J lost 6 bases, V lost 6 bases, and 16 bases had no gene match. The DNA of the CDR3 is TGTGCCAGCAGCCTCCCTTCGCGGGGGGCGCATCCCGAGCAGTACTTC. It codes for CASSLPSRGAHPEQYF. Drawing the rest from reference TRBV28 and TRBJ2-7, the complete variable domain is DVKVTQSSRYLVKRTGEKVFLECVQDMDHENMFWYRQDPGLGLRLIYFSYDVKMKEKGDIPEGYSVSREKKERFSLILESASTNQTSMYLCASSLPSRGAHPEQYFGPGTRLTVT.

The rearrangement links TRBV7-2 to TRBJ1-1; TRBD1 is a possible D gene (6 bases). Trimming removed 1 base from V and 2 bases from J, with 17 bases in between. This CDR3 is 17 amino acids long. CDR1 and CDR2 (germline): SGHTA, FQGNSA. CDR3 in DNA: TGTGCCAGCAGCTTAGTTTCCAGGGGATACCGTAACACTGAAGCTTTCTTT. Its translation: CASSLVSRGYRNTEAFF.

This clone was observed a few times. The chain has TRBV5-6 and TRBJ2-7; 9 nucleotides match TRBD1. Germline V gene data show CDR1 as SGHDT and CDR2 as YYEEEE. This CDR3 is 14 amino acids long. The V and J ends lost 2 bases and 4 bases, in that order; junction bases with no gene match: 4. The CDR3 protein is CASSFGTGRYEQYF. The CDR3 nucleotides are TGTGCCAGCAGCTTCGGGACAGGGAGGTACGAGCAGTACTTC.

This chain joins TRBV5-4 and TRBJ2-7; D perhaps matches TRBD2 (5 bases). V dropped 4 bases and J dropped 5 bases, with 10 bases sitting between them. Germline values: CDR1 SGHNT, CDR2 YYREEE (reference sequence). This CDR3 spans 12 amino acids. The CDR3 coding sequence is TGTGCCAGCAGCATAGGAGCGGACGAGCAGTACTTC. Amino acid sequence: CASSIGADEQYF.

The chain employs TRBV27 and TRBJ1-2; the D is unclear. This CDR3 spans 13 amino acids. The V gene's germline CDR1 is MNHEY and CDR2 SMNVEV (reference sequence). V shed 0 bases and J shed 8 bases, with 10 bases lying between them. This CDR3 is CASSLSEDHGYTF. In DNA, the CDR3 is TGTGCCAGCAGTTTATCTGAGGATCACGGCTACACCTTC.

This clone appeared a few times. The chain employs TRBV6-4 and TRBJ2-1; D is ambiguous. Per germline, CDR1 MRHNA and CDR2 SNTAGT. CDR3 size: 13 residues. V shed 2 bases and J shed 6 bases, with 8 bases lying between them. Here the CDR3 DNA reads TGTGCCAGCAGTGACGGGCCCAGCAATGAGCAGTTCTTC. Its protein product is CASSDGPSNEQFF.

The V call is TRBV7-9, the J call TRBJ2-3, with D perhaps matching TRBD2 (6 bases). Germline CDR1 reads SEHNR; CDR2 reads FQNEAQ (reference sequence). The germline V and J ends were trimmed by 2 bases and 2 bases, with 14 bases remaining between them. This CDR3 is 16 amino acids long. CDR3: CASSLMRGGDTDTQYF. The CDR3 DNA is TGTGCCAGCAGCTTAATGAGGGGAGGCGACACAGATACGCAGTATTTT.